These T cell receptor beta chains were read from a single sample in a study of identifying expanded T cells in peripheral blood. Sequencing used immunoSEQ multiplex PCR; TCRdb keeps in-frame clones, though not all of them. Counted here are about 78,000 clones, approximately 84% occurring once; the ten biggest clones make up roughly 18%. The source material was blood. Receptors were obtained from a person aged 18 to 70 in good health. The CDR3 runs from the conserved cysteine through the conserved F or W. D genes are given only for firm matches. Rows give clone size only sometimes, using once, few, many, or a class for an expanded clone.

CDR3nt	CDR3aa	abundance	v_gene	d_gene	j_gene
TGTGCCAGCAGTTACGGTCTCTCCTACGAGCAGTACTTC	CASSYGLSYEQYF	NA	TRBV6-5	NA	TRBJ2-7
TGTGCCAGCAGTAGAGCGCAGGGTGATACCGGGGAGCTGTTTTTT	CASSRAQGDTGELFF	NA	TRBV6-5	NA	TRBJ2-2
TGTGCCAGCAGCAAAGGGGGCTTGCCCTATGGCTACACCTTC	CASSKGGLPYGYTF	NA	TRBV9	TRBD1	TRBJ1-2
TGTGCCAGCAGTGAAGACAGGGGAGCCAAAAACATTCAGTACTTC	CASSEDRGAKNIQYF	few	TRBV25-1	TRBD1	TRBJ2-4
TGTGCCAGCAGCTTAGATAGCGGGAGCATAGAGCAGTACTTC	CASSLDSGSIEQYF	NA	TRBV11-2	TRBD2	TRBJ2-7
TGTGCCAGCAGTTTCTGGGCCGGGACTAGCGGGAGGGCCGCAGATACGCAGTATTTT	CASSFWAGTSGRAADTQYF	NA	TRBV28	TRBD2	TRBJ2-3
TGTGCCAGCAGCTTGGGGCGGGCCCAAGAGACCCAGTACTTC	CASSLGRAQETQYF	NA	TRBV5-6	NA	TRBJ2-5
TGTGCCTGGAGTGAGGTTCAACGTGGCTACACCTTC	CAWSEVQRGYTF	NA	TRBV30	NA	TRBJ1-2
TGTGCCAGCAGCTTGGGTACCAGTTCGCTTAACTCCTACGAGCAGTACTTC	CASSLGTSSLNSYEQYF	NA	TRBV5-8	NA	TRBJ2-7
TGTGCCAGCAGCATCCCCGGTAGCGGTAACCAAGAGACCCAGTACTTC	CASSIPGSGNQETQYF	NA	TRBV5-4	NA	TRBJ2-5
TGTGCCAGCAGCTTCTCTCAGGGGCGGGAGCTGTTTTTT	CASSFSQGRELFF	once	TRBV11-3	NA	TRBJ2-2
TGTGCCAGCAGTCTGCTTCGGGAAGGCGGGGAGCTGTTTTTT	CASSLLREGGELFF	NA	TRBV2	NA	TRBJ2-2
TGTGCCAGCAGCGGACTAGCGGCCTTAAGCTCCTACAATGAGCAGTTCTTC	CASSGLAALSSYNEQFF	NA	TRBV11-2	TRBD2	TRBJ2-1
TGTGCCAGCAGCTTTGTTTACAATGAGCAGTTCTTC	CASSFVYNEQFF	NA	TRBV5-6	NA	TRBJ2-1
TGTGCCAGCAGCCACCTCACAGGGGGCGGGAGTGAAAAACTGTTTTTT	CASSHLTGGGSEKLFF	NA	TRBV9	TRBD1	TRBJ1-4
TGTGCCAGCAGTTACTCTGGAGGGAACAACTACGAGCAGTACTTC	CASSYSGGNNYEQYF	NA	TRBV6-6	NA	TRBJ2-7
TGCAGCGTCGCCAAGACAGGGACCTACGAGCAGTACTTC	CSVAKTGTYEQYF	once	TRBV29-1	TRBD1	TRBJ2-7
TGTGCCAGCAGCTCCTTAGCGGGAGGCCCCAATGAGCAGTTCTTC	CASSSLAGGPNEQFF	NA	TRBV7-6	TRBD2	TRBJ2-1
TGTGCCAGCAGTTCCGGCGGACAGGGAAGGGCCAACGTCCTGACTTTC	CASSSGGQGRANVLTF	NA	TRBV28	TRBD1	TRBJ2-6
TGTGCCAGCAGCCCCCCCGGGGTGGCCGACAATGAGCAGTTCTTC	CASSPPGVADNEQFF	NA	TRBV11-3	NA	TRBJ2-1
TGTGCCTGGAGTGTCTCCCTGGGTGGCTACACCTTC	CAWSVSLGGYTF	NA	TRBV30	NA	TRBJ1-2
TGTGCCAGCAGCCAGGGACTAGCGGGAGACGAGCAGTACTTC	CASSQGLAGDEQYF	NA	TRBV11-2	TRBD2	TRBJ2-7
TGTGCCAGCACCACCTGGGCTGGAGGAGGCGAGCAGTACTTC	CASTTWAGGGEQYF	NA	TRBV11-1	NA	TRBJ2-7